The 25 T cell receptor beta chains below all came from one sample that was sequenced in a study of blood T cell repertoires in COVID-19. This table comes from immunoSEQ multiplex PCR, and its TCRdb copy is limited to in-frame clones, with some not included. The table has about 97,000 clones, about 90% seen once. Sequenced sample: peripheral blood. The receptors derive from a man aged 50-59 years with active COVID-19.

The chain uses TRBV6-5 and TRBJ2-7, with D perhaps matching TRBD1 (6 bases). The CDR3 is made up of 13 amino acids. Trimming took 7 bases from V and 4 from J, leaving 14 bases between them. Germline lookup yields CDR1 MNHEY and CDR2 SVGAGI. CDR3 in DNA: TGTGCCAGCACCCGAGGGGGTAATTACGAGCAGTACTTC. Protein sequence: CASTRGGNYEQYF.

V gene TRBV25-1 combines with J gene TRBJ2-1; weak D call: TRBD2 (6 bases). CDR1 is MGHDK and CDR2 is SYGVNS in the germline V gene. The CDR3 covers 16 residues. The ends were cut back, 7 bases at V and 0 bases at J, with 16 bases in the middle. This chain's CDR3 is CASTAWTGVSYNEQFF. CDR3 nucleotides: TGTGCCAGCACTGCATGGACGGGGGTCTCCTACAATGAGCAGTTCTTC.

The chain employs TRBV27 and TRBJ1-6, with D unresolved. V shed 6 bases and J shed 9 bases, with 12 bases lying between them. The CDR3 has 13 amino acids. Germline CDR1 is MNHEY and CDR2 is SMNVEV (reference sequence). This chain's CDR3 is CASRRGSGSPLHF. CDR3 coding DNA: TGTGCCAGCAGACGGGGATCAGGTTCACCCCTCCACTTT.

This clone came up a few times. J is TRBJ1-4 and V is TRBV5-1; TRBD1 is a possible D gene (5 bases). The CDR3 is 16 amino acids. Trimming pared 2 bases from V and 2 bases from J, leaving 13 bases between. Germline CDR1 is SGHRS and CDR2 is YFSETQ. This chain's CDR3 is CASSLAPQGTNEKLFF. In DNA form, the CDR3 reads TGCGCCAGCAGCTTAGCCCCCCAGGGCACTAATGAAAAACTGTTTTTT.

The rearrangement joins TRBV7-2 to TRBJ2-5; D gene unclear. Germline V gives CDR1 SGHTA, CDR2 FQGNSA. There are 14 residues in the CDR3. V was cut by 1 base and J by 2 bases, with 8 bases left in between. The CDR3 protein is CASSLGAPQETQYF. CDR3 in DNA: TGTGCCAGCAGCTTAGGGGCCCCACAAGAGACCCAGTACTTC.

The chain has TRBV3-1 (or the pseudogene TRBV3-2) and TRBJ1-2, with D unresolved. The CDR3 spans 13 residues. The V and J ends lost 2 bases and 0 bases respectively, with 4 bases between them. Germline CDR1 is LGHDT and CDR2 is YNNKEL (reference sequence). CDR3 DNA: TGTGCCAGCAGCCAACAATCTAACTATGGCTACACCTTC. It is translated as CASSQQSNYGYTF.

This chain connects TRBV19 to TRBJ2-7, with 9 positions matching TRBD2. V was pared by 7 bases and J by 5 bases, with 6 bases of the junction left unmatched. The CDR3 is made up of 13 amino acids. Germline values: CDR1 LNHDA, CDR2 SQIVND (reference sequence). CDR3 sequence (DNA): TGTGCCAGTACCTTTAGCGGGGGTCACGAGCAGTACTTC. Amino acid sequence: CASTFSGGHEQYF.

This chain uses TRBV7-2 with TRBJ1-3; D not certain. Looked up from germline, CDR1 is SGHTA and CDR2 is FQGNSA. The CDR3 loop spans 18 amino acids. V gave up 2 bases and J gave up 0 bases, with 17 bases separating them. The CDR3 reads CASSLFPWQADSGNTIYF. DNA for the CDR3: TGTGCCAGCAGCTTATTCCCCTGGCAGGCCGACTCTGGAAACACCATATATTTT.

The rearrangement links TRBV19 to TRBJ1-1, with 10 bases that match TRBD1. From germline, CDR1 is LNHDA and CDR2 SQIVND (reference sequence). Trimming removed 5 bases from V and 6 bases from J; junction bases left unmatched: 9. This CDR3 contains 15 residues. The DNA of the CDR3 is TGTGCCAGTAGTCGGAGGGGACAGGGGACCCCTGAAGCTTTCTTT. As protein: CASSRRGQGTPEAFF.

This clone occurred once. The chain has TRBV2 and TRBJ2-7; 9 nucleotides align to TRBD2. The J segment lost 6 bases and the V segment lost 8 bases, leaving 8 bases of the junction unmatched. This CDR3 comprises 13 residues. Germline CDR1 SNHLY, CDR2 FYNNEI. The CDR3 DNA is TGTGCCAGCGGGCGGGGGGGCCTAGTCGAGCAGTACTTC. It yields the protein CASGRGGLVEQYF.

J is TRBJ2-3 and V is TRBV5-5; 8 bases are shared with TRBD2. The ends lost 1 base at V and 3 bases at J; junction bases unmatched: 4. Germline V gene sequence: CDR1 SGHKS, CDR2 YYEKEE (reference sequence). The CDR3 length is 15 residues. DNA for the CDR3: TGTGCCAGCAGCTTGCGGGGGGGCCTTACAGATACGCAGTATTTT. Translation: CASSLRGGLTDTQYF.

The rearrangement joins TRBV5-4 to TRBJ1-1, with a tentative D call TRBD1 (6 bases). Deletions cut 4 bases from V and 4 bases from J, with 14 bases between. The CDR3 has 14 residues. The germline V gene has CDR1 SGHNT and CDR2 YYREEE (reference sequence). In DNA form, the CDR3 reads TGTGCCAGCAGCAAAGATGGGGGCTCCACTGAAGCTTTCTTT. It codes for CASSKDGGSTEAFF.

CDR3 residues: CASSELDRSTDTQYF. The CDR3 coding sequence is TGTGCCAGCAGTGAATTGGACAGGAGCACAGATACGCAGTATTTT. The gene calls are TRBV25-1 and TRBJ2-3; 7 positions agree with TRBD1. This CDR3 spans 15 amino acids. The V segment lost 1 base and the J segment 0 bases; nucleotides outside the gene matches: 1. Germline loops: CDR1 MGHDK, CDR2 SYGVNS.

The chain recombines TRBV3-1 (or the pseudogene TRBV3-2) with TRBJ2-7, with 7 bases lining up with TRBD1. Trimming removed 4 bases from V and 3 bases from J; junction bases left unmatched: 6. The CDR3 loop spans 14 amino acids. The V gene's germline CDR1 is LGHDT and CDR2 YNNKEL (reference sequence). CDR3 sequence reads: CASSPRGQGYEQYF. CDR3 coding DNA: TGTGCCAGCAGCCCGAGGGGGCAGGGCTACGAGCAGTACTTC.

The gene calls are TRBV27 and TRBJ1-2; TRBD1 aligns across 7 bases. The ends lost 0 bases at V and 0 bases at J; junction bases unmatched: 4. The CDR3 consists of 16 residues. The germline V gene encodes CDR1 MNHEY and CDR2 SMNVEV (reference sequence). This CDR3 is CASSLSRGTANYGYTF. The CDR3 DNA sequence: TGTGCCAGCAGTTTATCCCGGGGGACAGCTAACTATGGCTACACCTTC.

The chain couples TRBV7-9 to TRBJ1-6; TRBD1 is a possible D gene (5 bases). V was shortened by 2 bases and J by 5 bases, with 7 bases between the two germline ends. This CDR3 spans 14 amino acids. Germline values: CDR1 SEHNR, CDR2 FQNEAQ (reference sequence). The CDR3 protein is CASSLQQDNSPLHF. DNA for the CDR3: TGTGCCAGCAGCTTACAACAGGATAATTCACCCCTCCACTTT.

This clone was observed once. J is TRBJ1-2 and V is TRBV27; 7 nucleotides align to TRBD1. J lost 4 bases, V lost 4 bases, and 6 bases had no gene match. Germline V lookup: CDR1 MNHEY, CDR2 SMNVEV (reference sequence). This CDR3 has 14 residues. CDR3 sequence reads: CASSSPNRGYGYTF. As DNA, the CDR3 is TGTGCCAGCAGTTCCCCGAACAGGGGCTATGGCTACACCTTC.

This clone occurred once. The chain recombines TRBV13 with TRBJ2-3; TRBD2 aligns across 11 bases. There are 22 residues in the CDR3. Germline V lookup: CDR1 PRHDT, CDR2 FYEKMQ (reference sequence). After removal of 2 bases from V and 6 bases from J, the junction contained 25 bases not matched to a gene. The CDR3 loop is CASSLRAKVTRTSGPKTDTQYF. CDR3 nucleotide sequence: TGTGCCAGCAGCTTACGCGCCAAGGTAACCCGGACTAGCGGGCCTAAGACGGATACGCAGTATTTT.

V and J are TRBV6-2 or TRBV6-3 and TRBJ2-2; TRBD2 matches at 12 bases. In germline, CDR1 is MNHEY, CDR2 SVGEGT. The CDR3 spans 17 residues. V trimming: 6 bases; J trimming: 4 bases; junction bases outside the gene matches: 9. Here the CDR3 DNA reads TGTGCCAGCAGCCCTGCCCCTAGCGGGGGGGCCACCGGGGAGCTGTTTTTT. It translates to CASSPAPSGGATGELFF.

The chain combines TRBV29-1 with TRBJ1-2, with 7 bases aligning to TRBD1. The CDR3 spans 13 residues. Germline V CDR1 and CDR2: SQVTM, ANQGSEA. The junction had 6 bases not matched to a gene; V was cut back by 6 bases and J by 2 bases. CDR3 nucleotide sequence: TGCAGCGTGAGCAGGGGGATGAACTATGGCTACACCTTC. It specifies CSVSRGMNYGYTF.

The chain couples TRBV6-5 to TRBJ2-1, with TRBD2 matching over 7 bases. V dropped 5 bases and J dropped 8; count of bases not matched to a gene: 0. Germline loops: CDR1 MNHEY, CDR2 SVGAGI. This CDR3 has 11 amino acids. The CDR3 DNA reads TGTGCCAGCAGTCGGGGGGATGAGCAGTTCTTC. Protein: CASSRGDEQFF.

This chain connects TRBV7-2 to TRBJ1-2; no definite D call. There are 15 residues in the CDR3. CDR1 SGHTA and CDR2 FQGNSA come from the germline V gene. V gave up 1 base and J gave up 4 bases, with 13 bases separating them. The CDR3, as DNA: TGTGCCAGCAGCTTAGGCCGGGGTAACAGCTATGGCTACACCTTC. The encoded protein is CASSLGRGNSYGYTF.

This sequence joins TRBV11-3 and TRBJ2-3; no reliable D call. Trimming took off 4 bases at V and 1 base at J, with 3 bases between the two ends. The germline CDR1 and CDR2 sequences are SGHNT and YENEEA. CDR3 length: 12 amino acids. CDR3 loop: CASSSGTDTQYF. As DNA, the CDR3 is TGTGCCAGCAGCTCCGGCACAGATACGCAGTATTTT. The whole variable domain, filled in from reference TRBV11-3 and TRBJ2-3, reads EAGVVQSPRYKIIEKKQPVAFWCNPISGHNTLYWYLQNLGQGPELLIRYENEEAVDDSQLPKDRFSAERLKGVDSTLKIQPAELGDSAVYLCASSSGTDTQYFGPGTRLTVL.

CDR3 sequence reads: CASSPGKGYTF. CDR3 DNA: TGTGCCAGCAGTCCAGGGAAGGGCTACACCTTC. The gene calls are TRBV12-3 or TRBV12-4 and TRBJ1-2, with a weak D call TRBD1 (5 bases). V shed 5 bases and J shed 8 bases, with 9 bases lying between them. The CDR3 length is 11 residues.

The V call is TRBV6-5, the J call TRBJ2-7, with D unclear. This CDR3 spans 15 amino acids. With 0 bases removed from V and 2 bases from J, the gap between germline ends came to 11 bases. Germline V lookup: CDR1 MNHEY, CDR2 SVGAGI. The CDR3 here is CASSYSSLRTYEQYF. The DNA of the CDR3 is TGTGCCAGCAGTTACTCGAGCTTGAGAACCTACGAGCAGTACTTC.